This T cell receptor (beta chain) was observed in a study of blood T cell repertoires in COVID-19. On the study more broadly: The United States, Italy and Spain provided the acute and convalescent COVID-19 samples.

This CDR3 spans 14 amino acids. V lost 4 bases to trimming and J lost 4 bases, with 14 bases between them. Germline V gene sequence: CDR1 SGHRS, CDR2 YFSETQ. Authors' analysis steps: Estimated nucleated cell counts came from reference gene primer amplification. The table came from immunoSEQ multiplex PCR; TCRdb's copy has only in-frame clones and leaves some out. Clone size and the V and J calls come from that table; the DNA yielded D and trimming. The data contain under 250,000 clones, roughly 85% of them singletons. Donors were grouped by their self-reported clinical history. This TCR derives from a woman between 45 and 60 years old with acute COVID-19. The chain links TRBV5-1 to TRBJ1-1; a possible D gene is TRBD1 (5 bases). The sequenced sample consisted of PBMCs or T cells enriched from blood (not recorded which). The DNA of the CDR3 is TGCGCCAGCAGCCCGACAGTAATGAGCACTGAAGCTTTCTTT. It codes for CASSPTVMSTEAFF.